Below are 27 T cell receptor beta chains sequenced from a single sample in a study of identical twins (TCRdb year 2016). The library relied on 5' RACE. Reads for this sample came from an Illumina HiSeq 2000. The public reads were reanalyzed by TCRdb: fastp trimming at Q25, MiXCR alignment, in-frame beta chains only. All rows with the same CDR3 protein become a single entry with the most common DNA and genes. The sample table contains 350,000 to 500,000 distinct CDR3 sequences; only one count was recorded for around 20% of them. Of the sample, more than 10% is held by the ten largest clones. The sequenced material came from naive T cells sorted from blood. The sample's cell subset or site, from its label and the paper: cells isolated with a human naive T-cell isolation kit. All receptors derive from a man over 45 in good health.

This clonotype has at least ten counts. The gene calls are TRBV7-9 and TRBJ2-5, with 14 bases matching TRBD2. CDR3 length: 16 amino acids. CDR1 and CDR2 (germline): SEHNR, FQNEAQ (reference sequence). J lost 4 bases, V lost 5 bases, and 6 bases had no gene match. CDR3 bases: TGTGCCAGCAGCCTCGGGACTAGCGGGAGATCAGAGACCCAGTACTTC. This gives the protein CASSLGTSGRSETQYF. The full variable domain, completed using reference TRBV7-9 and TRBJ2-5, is DTGVSQNPRHKITKRGQNVTFRCDPISEHNRLYWYRQTLGQGPEFLTYFQNEAQLEKSRLLSDRFSAERPKGSFSTLEIQRTEQGDSAMYLCASSLGTSGRSETQYFGPGTRLLVL.

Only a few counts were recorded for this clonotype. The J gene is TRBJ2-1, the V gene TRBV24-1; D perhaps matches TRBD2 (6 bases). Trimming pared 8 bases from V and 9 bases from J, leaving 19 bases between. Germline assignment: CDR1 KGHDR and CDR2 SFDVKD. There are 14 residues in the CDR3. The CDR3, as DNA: TGTGCCACCAAAAGTATCGGGAGAGACGGTGAGCAGTTCTTC. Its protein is CATKSIGRDGEQFF.

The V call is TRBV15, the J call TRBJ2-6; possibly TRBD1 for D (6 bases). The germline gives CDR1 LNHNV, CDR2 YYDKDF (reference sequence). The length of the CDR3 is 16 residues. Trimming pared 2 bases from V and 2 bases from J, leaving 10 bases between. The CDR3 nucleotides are TGTGCCACCAGCAGACATGGGGGCACTGGGGCCAACGTCCTGACTTTC. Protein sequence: CATSRHGGTGANVLTF.

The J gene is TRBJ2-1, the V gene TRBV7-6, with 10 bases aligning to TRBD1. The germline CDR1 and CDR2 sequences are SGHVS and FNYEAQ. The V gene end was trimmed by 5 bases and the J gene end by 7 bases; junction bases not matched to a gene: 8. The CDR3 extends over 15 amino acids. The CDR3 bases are TGTGCCAGCAGCCCCCGACAGGGGGCGCGGAATGAGCAGTTCTTC. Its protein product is CASSPRQGARNEQFF.

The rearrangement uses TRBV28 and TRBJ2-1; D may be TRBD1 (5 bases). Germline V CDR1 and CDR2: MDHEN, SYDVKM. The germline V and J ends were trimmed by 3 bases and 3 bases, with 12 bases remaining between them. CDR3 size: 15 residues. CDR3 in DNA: TGTGCCAGCAGTTTCCGGGCAGGGTACTACAATGAGCAGTTCTTC. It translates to CASSFRAGYYNEQFF.

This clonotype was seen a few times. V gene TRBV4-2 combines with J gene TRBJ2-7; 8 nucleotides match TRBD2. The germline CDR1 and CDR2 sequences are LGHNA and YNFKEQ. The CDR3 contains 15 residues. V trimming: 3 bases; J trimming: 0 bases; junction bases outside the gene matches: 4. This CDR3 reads CASSQSGGTSYEQYF. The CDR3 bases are TGTGCCAGCAGCCAGAGCGGGGGAACCTCCTACGAGCAGTACTTC.

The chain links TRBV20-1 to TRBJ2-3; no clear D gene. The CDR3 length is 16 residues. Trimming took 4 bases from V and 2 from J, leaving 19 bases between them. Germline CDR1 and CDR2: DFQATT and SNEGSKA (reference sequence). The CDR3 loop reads CSATSVIWGITDTQYF. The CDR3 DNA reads TGCAGTGCTACCTCCGTGATTTGGGGTATCACAGATACGCAGTATTTT.

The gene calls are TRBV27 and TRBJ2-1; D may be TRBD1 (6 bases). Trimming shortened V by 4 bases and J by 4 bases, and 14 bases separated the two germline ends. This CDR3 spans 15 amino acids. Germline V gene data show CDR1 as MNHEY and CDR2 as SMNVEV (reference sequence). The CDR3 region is CASSWPGTPYNEQFF. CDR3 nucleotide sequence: TGTGCCAGCAGTTGGCCGGGGACACCTTACAATGAGCAGTTCTTC.

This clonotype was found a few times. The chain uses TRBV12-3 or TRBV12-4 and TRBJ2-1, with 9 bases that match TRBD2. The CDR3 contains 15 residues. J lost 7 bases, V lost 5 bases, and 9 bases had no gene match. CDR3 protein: CASSKGLALLNEQFF. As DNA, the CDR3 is TGTGCCAGCAGTAAGGGACTAGCCCTTTTGAATGAGCAGTTCTTC.

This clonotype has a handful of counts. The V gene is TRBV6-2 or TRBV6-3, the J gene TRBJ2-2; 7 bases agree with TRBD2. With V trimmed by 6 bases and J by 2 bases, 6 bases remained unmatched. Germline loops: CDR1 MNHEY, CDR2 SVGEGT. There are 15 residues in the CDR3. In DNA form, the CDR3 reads TGTGCCAGCAGGATAAGCGGGACTAACACCGGGGAGCTGTTTTTT. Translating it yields CASRISGTNTGELFF.

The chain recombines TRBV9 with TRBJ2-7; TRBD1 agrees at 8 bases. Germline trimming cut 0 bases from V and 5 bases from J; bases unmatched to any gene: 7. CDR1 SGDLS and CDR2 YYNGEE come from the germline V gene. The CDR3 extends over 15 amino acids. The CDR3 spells CASSVAAGGRDEQYF. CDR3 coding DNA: TGTGCCAGCAGCGTAGCCGCAGGGGGCAGGGACGAGCAGTACTTC.

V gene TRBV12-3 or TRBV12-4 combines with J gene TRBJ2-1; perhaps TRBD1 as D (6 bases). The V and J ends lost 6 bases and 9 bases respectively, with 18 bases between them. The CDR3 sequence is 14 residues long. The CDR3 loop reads CASSPRQGQGEQFF. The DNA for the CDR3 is TGTGCCAGCAGCCCCCGGCAGGGACAAGGTGAGCAGTTCTTC.

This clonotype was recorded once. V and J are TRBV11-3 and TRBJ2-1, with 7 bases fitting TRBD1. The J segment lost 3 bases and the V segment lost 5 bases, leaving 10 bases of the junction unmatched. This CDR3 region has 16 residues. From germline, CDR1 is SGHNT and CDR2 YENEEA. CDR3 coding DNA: TGTGCCAGCAGCCGTTACAGGGGAAGTAACTACAATGAGCAGTTCTTC. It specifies CASSRYRGSNYNEQFF.

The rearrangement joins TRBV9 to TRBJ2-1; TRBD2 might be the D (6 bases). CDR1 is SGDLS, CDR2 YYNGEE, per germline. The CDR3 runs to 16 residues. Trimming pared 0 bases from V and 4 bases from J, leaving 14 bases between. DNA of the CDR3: TGTGCCAGCAGCGTAGGTGGGACGGGGGTATACAATGAGCAGTTCTTC. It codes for CASSVGGTGVYNEQFF.

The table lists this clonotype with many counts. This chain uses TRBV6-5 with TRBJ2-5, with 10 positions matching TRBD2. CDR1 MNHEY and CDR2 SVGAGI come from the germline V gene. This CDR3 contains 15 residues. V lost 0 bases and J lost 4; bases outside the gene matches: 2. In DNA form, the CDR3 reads TGTGCCAGCAGTTACTCGAGCGGGAGGGGAGAGACCCAGTACTTC. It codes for CASSYSSGRGETQYF.

CDR3 DNA sequence: TGTGCCAGCAGCTTAGTCCCCGATTGGACGGTGACATTGAGCAATCAGCCCCAGCATTTT. It encodes CASSLVPDWTVTLSNQPQHF. The gene calls are TRBV11-1 and TRBJ1-5, with D uncertain. There are 20 residues in the CDR3. The germline gives CDR1 SGHAT, CDR2 FQDESV (reference sequence). V lost 1 base, J lost 1 base, and 23 bases lay in between.

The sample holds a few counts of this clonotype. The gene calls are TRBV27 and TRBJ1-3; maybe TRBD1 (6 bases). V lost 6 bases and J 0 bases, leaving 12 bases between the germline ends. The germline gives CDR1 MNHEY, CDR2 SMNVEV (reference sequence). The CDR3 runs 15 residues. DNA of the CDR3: TGTGCCAGCAGCGACACAGGGAACTCTGGAAACACCATATATTTT. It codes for CASSDTGNSGNTIYF.

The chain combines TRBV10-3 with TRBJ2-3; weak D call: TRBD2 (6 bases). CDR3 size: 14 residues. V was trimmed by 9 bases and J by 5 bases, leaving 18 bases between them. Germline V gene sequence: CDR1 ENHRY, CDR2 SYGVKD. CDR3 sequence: CAMAGTSRGDTQYF. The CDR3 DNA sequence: TGTGCCATGGCGGGGACCTCGCGGGGAGATACGCAGTATTTT.

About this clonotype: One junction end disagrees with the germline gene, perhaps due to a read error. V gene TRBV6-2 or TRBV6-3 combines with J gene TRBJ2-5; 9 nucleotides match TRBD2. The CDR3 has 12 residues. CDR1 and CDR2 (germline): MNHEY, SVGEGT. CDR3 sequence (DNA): TGTGCCAGCAGCGACCTAGGGACTAGCTGGCACTTC. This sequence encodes CASSDLGTSWHF.

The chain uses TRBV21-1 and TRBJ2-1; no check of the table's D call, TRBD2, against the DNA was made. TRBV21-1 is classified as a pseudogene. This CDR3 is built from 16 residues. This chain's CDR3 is CANRTSGRLSYNEQFF. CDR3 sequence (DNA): TGTGCCAACAGGACTAGCGGGAGATTGTCCTACAATGAGCAGTTCTTC.

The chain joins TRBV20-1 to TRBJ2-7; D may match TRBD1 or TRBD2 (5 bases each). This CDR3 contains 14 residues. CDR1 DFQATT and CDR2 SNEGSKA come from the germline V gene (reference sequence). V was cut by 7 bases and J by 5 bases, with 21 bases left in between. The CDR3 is CSVTPGRGADEQYF. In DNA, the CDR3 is TGCAGTGTGACCCCGGGACGTGGGGCGGACGAGCAGTACTTC.

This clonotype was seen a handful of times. The CDR3 sequence: CASSYLGSGKETQYF. The CDR3 nucleotides are TGTGCCAGCAGCTACCTGGGTAGCGGGAAAGAGACCCAGTACTTC. The chain couples TRBV13 to TRBJ2-5; 8 bases match TRBD2. The V gene's germline CDR1 is PRHDT and CDR2 FYEKMQ (reference sequence). The J segment lost 3 bases and the V segment lost 4 bases, leaving 7 bases of the junction unmatched. The CDR3 consists of 15 residues.

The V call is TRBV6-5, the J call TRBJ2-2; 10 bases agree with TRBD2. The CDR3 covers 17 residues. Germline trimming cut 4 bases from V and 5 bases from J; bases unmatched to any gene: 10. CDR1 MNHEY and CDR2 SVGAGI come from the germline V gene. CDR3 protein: CASSLSLAGVLTGELFF. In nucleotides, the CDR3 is TGTGCCAGCAGTTTGAGTCTAGCGGGAGTATTAACCGGGGAGCTGTTTTTT.

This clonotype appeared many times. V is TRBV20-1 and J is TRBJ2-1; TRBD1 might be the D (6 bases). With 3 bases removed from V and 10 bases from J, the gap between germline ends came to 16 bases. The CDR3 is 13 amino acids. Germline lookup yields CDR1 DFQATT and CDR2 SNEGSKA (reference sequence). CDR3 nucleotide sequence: TGCAGTGCTAGCGCAGGGGTGATGGGCGAGCAGTTCTTC. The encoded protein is CSASAGVMGEQFF.

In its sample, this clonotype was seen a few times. The CDR3 protein is CASSRLAGIYNEQFF. For the CDR3, the DNA is TGTGCCAGCAGCCGACTAGCGGGGATCTACAATGAGCAGTTCTTC. The rearrangement uses TRBV12-3 or TRBV12-4 and TRBJ2-1; 11 bases match TRBD2. The CDR3 spans 15 residues. J gave up 3 bases and V 6 bases, and 4 bases lay outside the gene matches.

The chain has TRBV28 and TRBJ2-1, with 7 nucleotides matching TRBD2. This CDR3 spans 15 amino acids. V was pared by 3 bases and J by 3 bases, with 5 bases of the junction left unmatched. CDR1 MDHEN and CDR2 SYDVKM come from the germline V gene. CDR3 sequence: CASSFPSGDYNEQFF. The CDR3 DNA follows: TGTGCCAGCAGTTTCCCTAGCGGAGACTACAATGAGCAGTTCTTC.

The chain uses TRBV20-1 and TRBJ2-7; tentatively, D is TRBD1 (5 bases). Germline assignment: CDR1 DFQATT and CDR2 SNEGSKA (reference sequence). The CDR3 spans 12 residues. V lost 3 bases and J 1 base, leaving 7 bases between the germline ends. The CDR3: CSASQGSYEQYF. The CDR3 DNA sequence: TGCAGTGCTAGTCAGGGATCCTACGAGCAGTACTTC.